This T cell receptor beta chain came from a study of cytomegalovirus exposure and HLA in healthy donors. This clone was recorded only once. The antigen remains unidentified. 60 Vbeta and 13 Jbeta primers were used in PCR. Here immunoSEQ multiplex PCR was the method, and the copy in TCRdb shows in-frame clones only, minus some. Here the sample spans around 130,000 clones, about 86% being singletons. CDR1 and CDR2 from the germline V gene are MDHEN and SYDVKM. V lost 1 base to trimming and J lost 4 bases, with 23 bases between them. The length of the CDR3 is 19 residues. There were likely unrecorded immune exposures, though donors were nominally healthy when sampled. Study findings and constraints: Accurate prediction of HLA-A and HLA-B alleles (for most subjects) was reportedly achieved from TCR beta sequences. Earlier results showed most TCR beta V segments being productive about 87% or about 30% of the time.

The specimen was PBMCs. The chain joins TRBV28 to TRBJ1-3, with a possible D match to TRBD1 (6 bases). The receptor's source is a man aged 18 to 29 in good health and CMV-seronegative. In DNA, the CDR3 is TGTGCCAGCAGTTTATTAATCTCCGCGACAGGATCTGAGGGAAACACCATATATTTT. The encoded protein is CASSLLISATGSEGNTIYF.